One and the same sample provided the 20 T cell receptor beta chains below, sequenced in a study of blood T cell repertoires in COVID-19. The method was immunoSEQ multiplex PCR; TCRdb's version includes in-frame clones alone and lacks a portion of them. The data hold 60,000 to 70,000 clones, with around 89% observed a single time. The sequenced sample consisted of PBMCs or T cells enriched from blood (not recorded which). Every receptor here comes from a woman aged 40 to 50 who had recovered from COVID-19.

The chain has TRBV5-4 and TRBJ2-3; 8 bases map to TRBD1. The CDR3 has 15 amino acids. The germline CDR1 and CDR2 sequences are SGHNT and YYREEE (reference sequence). The J segment lost 2 bases and the V segment lost 1 base, leaving 3 bases of the junction unmatched. In DNA form, the CDR3 reads TGTGCCAGCAGCTTGACAGGGGGGACCACAGATACGCAGTATTTT. Protein: CASSLTGGTTDTQYF.

The chain has TRBV6-5 and TRBJ1-1; D is possibly TRBD1 (6 bases). In germline, CDR1 is MNHEY, CDR2 SVGAGI. Trimming removed 4 bases from V and 1 base from J, with 10 bases in between. The CDR3 extends over 14 amino acids. DNA for the CDR3: TGTGCCAGCAGTTCCCTGGACAGGAACACTGAAGCTTTCTTT. Translated: CASSSLDRNTEAFF.

Only one count was recorded for this clone. This chain connects TRBV25-1 to TRBJ1-5, with D possibly matching TRBD1 (5 bases). Germline CDR1 and CDR2: MGHDK and SYGVNS. The CDR3 has 15 amino acids. Trimming removed 5 bases from V and 5 bases from J, with 16 bases in between. CDR3 region: CASSRGEGVDQPQHF. In DNA form, the CDR3 reads TGTGCCAGCAGTCGGGGGGAAGGGGTCGATCAGCCCCAGCATTTT.

CDR3: CASTAGLGNTIYF. In DNA form, the CDR3 reads TGTGCCAGCACCGCAGGGTTAGGAAACACCATATATTTT. The rearrangement uses TRBV7-6 and TRBJ1-3; possibly TRBD1 for D (5 bases). Trimming pared 7 bases from V and 4 bases from J, leaving 11 bases between. Per the germline V gene, CDR1 is SGHVS and CDR2 is FNYEAQ. This CDR3 is 13 amino acids long.

This rearrangement joins TRBV2 to TRBJ2-1, with D tentatively TRBD2 (6 bases). The CDR3 is 11 residues long. Germline V CDR1 and CDR2: SNHLY, FYNNEI. With 7 bases removed from V and 12 bases from J, the gap between germline ends came to 13 bases. CDR3 sequence: CASTPGRTQFF. In nucleotides, the CDR3 is TGTGCCAGCACGCCGGGGAGGACGCAGTTCTTC.

The gene calls are TRBV11-3 and TRBJ2-1; D might be TRBD1 (5 bases). Germline V gene lookup returns CDR1 SGHNT and CDR2 YENEEA. The CDR3 is 13 residues long. V shed 4 bases and J shed 6 bases, with 10 bases lying between them. CDR3 sequence: CASSSYQGNEQFF. CDR3 DNA: TGTGCCAGCAGCTCCTACCAGGGCAATGAGCAGTTCTTC.

This clone has only one observation. The chain has TRBV6-5 and TRBJ2-1; 8 bases line up with TRBD1. The V gene's germline CDR1 is MNHEY and CDR2 SVGAGI. With V trimmed by 4 bases and J by 8 bases, 7 bases remained unmatched. The CDR3 totals 14 residues. The CDR3 loop reads CASSSGQEGHEQFF. The CDR3 region has the DNA TGTGCCAGCAGTTCGGGACAGGAAGGGCATGAGCAGTTCTTC.

This chain uses TRBV7-2 with TRBJ2-5, with 8 bases aligning to TRBD1. Germline V gene lookup returns CDR1 SGHTA and CDR2 FQGNSA. Trimming at V came to 8 bases and at J to 7 bases, leaving 18 bases not matched to a gene. The CDR3 totals 16 residues. Here the CDR3 DNA reads TGTGCCAGCGGACTACCGGACAGGGTCTCGATTGGGACCCAGTACTTC. The encoded protein is CASGLPDRVSIGTQYF. Full variable domain (outside the CDR3, taken from reference TRBV7-2 and TRBJ2-5): GAGVSQSPSNKVTEKGKDVELRCDPISGHTALYWYRQSLGQGLEFLIYFQGNSAPDKSGLPSDRFSAERTGGSVSTLTIQRTQQEDSAVYLCASGLPDRVSIGTQYFGPGTRLLVL.

This clone came up a few times. The chain uses TRBV15 and TRBJ1-1; TRBD1 matches 9 bases. The CDR3 runs to 17 residues. CDR1 and CDR2 (germline): LNHNV, YYDKDF (reference sequence). V trimming: 5 bases; J trimming: 4 bases; junction bases outside the gene matches: 14. The CDR3 DNA is TGTGCCACCAGCCCCCCAATTGTGGGACAGGGTGGCACTGAAGCTTTCTTT. Its protein is CATSPPIVGQGGTEAFF.

The chain links TRBV6-6 to TRBJ2-7, with TRBD2 matching over 12 bases. Germline V CDR1 and CDR2: MNHNY, SVGAGI (reference sequence). This CDR3 comprises 15 residues. Trimming cost V 5 bases and J 6 bases; bases outside gene matches: 8. The CDR3 DNA follows: TGTGCCAGCAGTCGATCTAGCGGGGGGGCGGGCGAGCAGTACTTC. The encoded protein is CASSRSSGGAGEQYF.

V and J are TRBV19 and TRBJ1-1; the D gene is possibly TRBD1 (5 bases). The CDR3 extends over 16 amino acids. Germline V gene lookup returns CDR1 LNHDA and CDR2 SQIVND (reference sequence). Trimming shortened V by 1 base and J by 6 bases, and 18 bases separated the two germline ends. CDR3 bases: TGTGCCAGTAGTATAGCCGTGACAGACGCCTCCTCTGAAGCTTTCTTT. Protein sequence: CASSIAVTDASSEAFF.

The chain couples TRBV28 to TRBJ1-2; 7 bases align to TRBD1. CDR1 MDHEN and CDR2 SYDVKM come from the germline V gene. The V gene end was trimmed by 6 bases and the J gene end by 7 bases; junction bases not matched to a gene: 14. This CDR3 has 15 amino acids. CDR3 region: CASRPTIQGSAGYTF. In nucleotides, the CDR3 is TGTGCCAGCAGGCCTACCATACAGGGGTCGGCTGGCTACACCTTC.

CDR3 coding DNA: TGTGCCAGCAGCCAAGGAGTCCCTAATTCACCCCTCCACTTT. Translating it yields CASSQGVPNSPLHF. V usage is TRBV3-1 (or the pseudogene TRBV3-2) and J usage is TRBJ1-6; D unresolved. The V gene lost 1 base and the J gene lost 6 bases, with 7 bases spanning the gap. This CDR3 is 14 amino acids long. Germline loops: CDR1 LGHDT, CDR2 YNNKEL (reference sequence).

The chain recombines TRBV7-6 with TRBJ1-2; 7 bases fit TRBD1. The germline V gene has CDR1 SGHVS and CDR2 FNYEAQ. The trim removed 1 base at V and 7 bases at J, leaving 3 bases unmatched. This CDR3 spans 13 amino acids. The CDR3 DNA reads as TGTGCCAGCAGCTTAGACAGGGGTTTTGGCTACACCTTC. It codes for CASSLDRGFGYTF.

Turning to this clone: Other DNA sequences in this sample translate to the same CDR3. This chain connects TRBV19 to TRBJ1-3; no clear D. There are 14 residues in the CDR3. V shed 2 bases and J shed 1 base, with 6 bases lying between them. CDR1 is LNHDA, CDR2 SQIVND, per germline (reference sequence). The DNA of the CDR3 is TGTGCCAGTAGTATATCCGGGTCTGGAAACACCATATATTTT. It specifies CASSISGSGNTIYF. Full variable domain (outside the CDR3, taken from reference TRBV19 and TRBJ1-3): DGGITQSPKYLFRKEGQNVTLSCEQNLNHDAMYWYRQDPGQGLRLIYYSQIVNDFQKGDIAEGYSVSREKKESFPLTVTSAQKNPTAFYLCASSISGSGNTIYFGEGSWLTVV.

The rearrangement links TRBV2 to TRBJ2-7; D unresolved. This CDR3 is 11 amino acids long. Germline V gene lookup returns CDR1 SNHLY and CDR2 FYNNEI. Trimming cost V 5 bases and J 2 bases, with 4 bases left between them. In nucleotides, the CDR3 is TGTGCCAGCAGTCTAGCCTACGAGCAGTACTTC. Translated: CASSLAYEQYF.

V is TRBV11-1 and J is TRBJ2-2; D may be TRBD2 (5 bases). Germline CDR1 and CDR2: SGHAT and FQDESV (reference sequence). CDR3 length: 15 residues. Trimming took 5 bases from V and 5 from J, leaving 15 bases between them. CDR3 in DNA: TGTGCCAGCAGCGTACACACCCCGGGAACCGGGGAGCTGTTTTTT. This encodes CASSVHTPGTGELFF.

The chain has TRBV11-2 and TRBJ1-3; the D is unclear. The CDR3 is 15 residues long. Trimming took off 5 bases at V and 0 bases at J, with 11 bases between the two ends. CDR1 is SGHAT, CDR2 FQNNGV, per germline. CDR3 in amino acids: CASSEDSGSGNTIYF. The CDR3, as DNA: TGTGCCAGCAGCGAAGACTCGGGCTCTGGAAACACCATATATTTT.

The CDR3 bases are TGTGCCAGCAGCGATGGGGGGCTAGCGGGAAGCCAAGAGACCCAGTACTTC. Translation gives CASSDGGLAGSQETQYF. This chain connects TRBV9 to TRBJ2-5; 9 positions agree with TRBD2. The CDR3 runs 17 residues. The V gene end was trimmed by 3 bases and the J gene end by 1 base; junction bases not matched to a gene: 10. CDR1 is SGDLS, CDR2 YYNGEE, per germline.

This clone has just one count. The CDR3, as DNA: TGTGCCAGCAGTCTTCGGGGAGGGGACACCCTCTATGGCTACACCTTC. Its translation is CASSLRGGDTLYGYTF. The genes are TRBV3-1 (or the pseudogene TRBV3-2) and TRBJ1-2, with D possibly being TRBD1 (6 bases). Looked up from germline, CDR1 is LGHDT and CDR2 is YNNKEL (reference sequence). The CDR3 runs to 16 residues. Trimming cost V 6 bases and J 4 bases, with 21 bases left between them.